The 26 T cell receptor beta chains below were found in one sample sequenced in a study of technical replicates of blood from several donors. Profiled with immunoSEQ multiplex PCR; TCRdb holds only in-frame clones, not every one. The table has roughly 56,000 clones, about 95% seen once. The sequenced material came from PBMCs. The receptors were sampled from a human donor in good health. Some clones in this sample may be carry-over from other donors' samples.

The chain uses TRBV7-3 and TRBJ2-1; 10 bases agree with TRBD2. V shed 1 base, J shed 6 bases, and the junction held 3 bases outside the gene matches. The CDR3 sequence is 15 residues long. Germline assignment: CDR1 SGHTA and CDR2 FQGTGA. CDR3 nucleotides: TGTGCCAGCAGCTTAAATAGCGGGGGGAGCAATGAGCAGTTCTTC. Its translation: CASSLNSGGSNEQFF. Filled out from reference TRBV7-3 and TRBJ2-1, the complete variable domain reads GAGVSQTPSNKVTEKGKYVELRCDPISGHTALYWYRQSLGQGPEFLIYFQGTGAADDSGLPNDRFFAVRPEGSVSTLKIQRTERGDSAVYLCASSLNSGGSNEQFFGPGTRLTVL.

The chain links TRBV6-1 to TRBJ1-1; the D gene is possibly TRBD1 (6 bases). The CDR3 has 15 amino acids. Trimming took off 0 bases at V and 8 bases at J, with 16 bases between the two ends. Germline CDR1 is MNHNS and CDR2 is SASEGT. The CDR3 DNA reads TGTGCCAGCAGTGAAGCGCGGTGGGGAACAGGGGAAGCTTTCTTT. Its translation: CASSEARWGTGEAFF.

This clone is a singleton in its sample. V usage is TRBV19 and J usage is TRBJ2-6; 10 bases line up with TRBD1. In germline, CDR1 is LNHDA, CDR2 SQIVND (reference sequence). The CDR3 consists of 17 residues. J lost 2 bases, V lost 8 bases, and 9 bases had no gene match. The CDR3 here is CASDTGTGVAGANVLTF. Written as DNA, the CDR3 is TGTGCCAGTGATACCGGGACAGGGGTCGCTGGGGCCAACGTCCTGACTTTC.

This clone was seen only once. The J gene is TRBJ2-5, the V gene TRBV7-2, with TRBD2 identical over 8 bases. The CDR3 has 16 amino acids. The V gene end was trimmed by 5 bases and the J gene end by 2 bases; junction bases not matched to a gene: 10. Per the germline V gene, CDR1 is SGHTA and CDR2 is FQGNSA. Here the CDR3 DNA reads TGTGCCAGCAGCCCCCGCGGACTAGCCGTGCAAGAGACCCAGTACTTC. It specifies CASSPRGLAVQETQYF.

The V and J genes are TRBV13 and TRBJ1-2, with 9 bases fitting TRBD1. The CDR3 has 14 amino acids. Looked up from germline, CDR1 is PRHDT and CDR2 is FYEKMQ (reference sequence). J gave up 3 bases and V 3 bases, and 2 bases lay outside the gene matches. The CDR3 reads CASSFRDRDYGYTF. CDR3 in DNA: TGTGCCAGCAGCTTCCGGGACAGGGACTATGGCTACACCTTC.

The chain joins TRBV5-1 to TRBJ2-2; TRBD1 aligns across 10 bases. Per germline, CDR1 SGHRS and CDR2 YFSETQ. There are 15 residues in the CDR3. The V and J ends lost 4 bases and 6 bases, in that order; junction bases with no gene match: 6. CDR3 DNA sequence: TGCGCCAGCAGCCTGGGACAGGGGATTGCCGGGGAGCTGTTTTTT. As protein: CASSLGQGIAGELFF.

CDR3 nucleotides: TGTGCCAGCAGCCAAGGTTCATCCGGGGTCTATGAGCAGTTCTTC. It encodes CASSQGSSGVYEQFF. The chain couples TRBV4-2 to TRBJ2-1; tentative D call: TRBD2 (5 bases). The ends were cut back, 1 base at V and 8 bases at J, with 15 bases in the middle. From germline, CDR1 is LGHNA and CDR2 YNFKEQ. The CDR3 contains 15 residues.

The chain combines TRBV19 with TRBJ2-2; D perhaps matches TRBD1 (6 bases). Germline CDR1 and CDR2: LNHDA and SQIVND (reference sequence). This CDR3 contains 14 residues. V shed 6 bases and J shed 5 bases, with 13 bases lying between them. The CDR3 protein is CASRPGQITGELFF. CDR3 sequence (DNA): TGTGCCAGTAGACCCGGACAGATTACCGGGGAGCTGTTTTTT.

The chain links TRBV9 to TRBJ2-1; the match to TRBD2 covers 8 bases. The CDR3 runs 15 residues. CDR1 is SGDLS and CDR2 is YYNGEE in the germline V gene. V dropped 4 bases and J dropped 0; count of bases not matched to a gene: 3. The DNA of the CDR3 is TGTGCCAGCAGCTCGGGAGGGAGCTCCTACAATGAGCAGTTCTTC. Its protein product is CASSSGGSSYNEQFF.

This chain connects TRBV10-2 to TRBJ1-1; D perhaps matches TRBD1 (5 bases). From germline, CDR1 is WSHSY and CDR2 SAAADI. The V and J ends lost 4 bases and 4 bases respectively, with 10 bases between them. This CDR3 is 13 amino acids long. The CDR3 reads CASSGQGGTEAFF. The CDR3 DNA sequence: TGCGCCAGCAGTGGGCAGGGTGGCACTGAAGCTTTCTTT.

This chain connects TRBV2 to TRBJ1-2, with D perhaps matching TRBD1 (6 bases). Looked up from germline, CDR1 is SNHLY and CDR2 is FYNNEI. V lost 7 bases and J 2 bases, leaving 11 bases between the germline ends. The CDR3 loop spans 13 amino acids. The CDR3 sequence: CASIAGQNYGYTF. The CDR3 DNA reads as TGTGCCAGCATCGCCGGACAGAACTATGGCTACACCTTC.

The chain links TRBV1 to TRBJ1-1; the listed D gene, TRBD1, was not tested against the DNA. TRBV1 corresponds to a pseudogene. This CDR3 contains 15 residues. The DNA for the CDR3 is TGCACCAGCAGCCAAGGGGCAGGATTGAACACTGAAGCTTTCTTT. It codes for CTSSQGAGLNTEAFF.

This chain connects TRBV7-6 to TRBJ2-7; TRBD2 agrees at 7 bases. Trimming took 6 bases from V and 1 from J; bases not matched to a gene: 6. This CDR3 is 14 amino acids long. The germline gives CDR1 SGHVS, CDR2 FNYEAQ. The CDR3 is CASSPSGISYEQYF. CDR3 in DNA: TGTGCCAGCAGTCCAAGCGGGATTTCCTACGAGCAGTACTTC.

The gene calls are TRBV6-5 and TRBJ1-1; D might be TRBD1 (5 bases). The CDR3 spans 16 residues. Trimming shortened V by 0 bases and J by 0 bases, and 11 bases separated the two germline ends. Germline values: CDR1 MNHEY, CDR2 SVGAGI. Here the CDR3 reads CASSYSGGVMNTEAFF. The DNA for the CDR3 is TGTGCCAGCAGTTACTCTGGGGGGGTTATGAACACTGAAGCTTTCTTT.

The chain links TRBV19 to TRBJ1-2; tentative D call: TRBD1 (5 bases). CDR1 and CDR2 from the germline V gene are LNHDA and SQIVND (reference sequence). The CDR3 has 15 amino acids. Trimming stripped 4 bases from V and 4 bases from J, with 16 bases between. The CDR3 sequence is CASSTLGGARYGYTF. CDR3 in DNA: TGTGCCAGTAGTACCCTGGGTGGGGCCCGCTATGGCTACACCTTC.

This sequence joins TRBV5-4 and TRBJ1-2, with 9 bases that match TRBD1. The germline V gene encodes CDR1 SGHNT and CDR2 YYREEE (reference sequence). The J segment lost 3 bases and the V segment lost 5 bases, leaving 17 bases of the junction unmatched. This CDR3 has 18 residues. CDR3 coding DNA: TGTGCCAGCAGGGGCGTCGGAACAGGGGGCGCCGTGGACTATGGCTACACCTTC. Encoded protein: CASRGVGTGGAVDYGYTF.

This chain joins TRBV29-1 and TRBJ2-5; D might be TRBD2 (5 bases). In germline, CDR1 is SQVTM, CDR2 ANQGSEA. Trimming took off 7 bases at V and 1 base at J, with 13 bases between the two ends. The CDR3 is 13 residues long. In nucleotides, the CDR3 is TGCAGCGGAAGGAGGCATATCCAAGAGACCCAGTACTTC. This gives the protein CSGRRHIQETQYF.

This clone turned up a few times. This rearrangement joins TRBV28 to TRBJ2-2; 9 nucleotides align to TRBD2. The CDR3 spans 16 residues. Germline V gives CDR1 MDHEN, CDR2 SYDVKM. The junction had 7 bases not matched to a gene; V was cut back by 3 bases and J by 5 bases. The CDR3 sequence is CASSLGGRAGTGELFF. In DNA, the CDR3 is TGTGCCAGCAGTTTGGGCGGGAGGGCCGGGACCGGGGAGCTGTTTTTT.

V is TRBV5-1 and J is TRBJ1-1; the D gene is possibly TRBD1 (6 bases). Germline CDR1 is SGHRS and CDR2 is YFSETQ. Trimming removed 7 bases at V and 0 bases at J, with 16 bases between. CDR3 length: 15 amino acids. The CDR3 sequence is CASRAKGGMNTEAFF. CDR3 coding DNA: TGCGCCAGCCGAGCCAAGGGGGGGATGAACACTGAAGCTTTCTTT.

The V gene is TRBV19, the J gene TRBJ1-4; possibly TRBD1 for D (6 bases). The V end was cut by 4 bases, the J end by 2 bases, with 8 bases between. Per germline, CDR1 LNHDA and CDR2 SQIVND (reference sequence). This CDR3 is built from 14 residues. CDR3 coding DNA: TGTGCCAGTAGTACCGGACAGACTAATGAAAAACTGTTTTTT. Translating it yields CASSTGQTNEKLFF.

This chain connects TRBV19 to TRBJ1-6; 7 nucleotides align to TRBD1. The V segment lost 8 bases and the J segment 9 bases; nucleotides outside the gene matches: 10. CDR1 and CDR2 (germline): LNHDA, SQIVND (reference sequence). The CDR3 is made up of 14 amino acids. CDR3 DNA sequence: TGTGCCAGTCAGGGGGAATTTGTATCTTCACCCCTCCACTTT. Amino acids: CASQGEFVSSPLHF.

The chain couples TRBV5-1 to TRBJ1-3, with a possible D match to TRBD1 (5 bases). This CDR3 contains 14 residues. CDR1 is SGHRS, CDR2 YFSETQ, per germline. The V and J ends lost 5 bases and 0 bases respectively, with 9 bases between them. CDR3 protein: CASRGPSSGNTIYF. In nucleotides, the CDR3 is TGCGCCAGCAGGGGGCCCAGCTCTGGAAACACCATATATTTT.

This chain links TRBV4-3 with TRBJ2-3; tentative D call: TRBD1 (5 bases). Germline CDR1 and CDR2: LGHNA and YSLEER. The CDR3 has 14 amino acids. The ends were cut back, 5 bases at V and 5 bases at J, with 14 bases in the middle. This CDR3 is CASSYYERGDTQYF. The DNA for the CDR3 is TGCGCCAGCAGCTACTATGAAAGGGGAGATACGCAGTATTTT.

The chain carries TRBV28 and TRBJ2-7, with 7 bases lining up with TRBD1. V lost 3 bases, J lost 1 base, and 3 bases stayed unmatched. CDR1 and CDR2 from the germline V gene are MDHEN and SYDVKM. The CDR3 spans 14 residues. The CDR3 here is CASSFGDRSYEQYF. For the CDR3, the DNA is TGTGCCAGCAGTTTCGGGGACAGATCCTACGAGCAGTACTTC.

V usage is TRBV4-3 and J usage is TRBJ2-3; possible D gene TRBD2, 5 bases. V lost 3 bases and J lost 4, with 14 bases in between. The CDR3 contains 15 residues. Germline V gene sequence: CDR1 LGHNA, CDR2 YSLEER. Here the CDR3 DNA reads TGCGCCAGCAGCCATAAAATAGCGAGCCCAGATACGCAGTATTTT. Protein product: CASSHKIASPDTQYF.

The V call is TRBV5-6, the J call TRBJ2-7; D is unclear. The V and J ends lost 1 base and 6 bases respectively, with 20 bases between them. Germline CDR1 SGHDT, CDR2 YYEEEE. CDR3 length equals 16 residues. CDR3: CASSLRSARRGREQYF. Written as DNA, the CDR3 is TGTGCCAGCAGCTTGCGATCAGCACGGAGAGGTCGCGAGCAGTACTTC.